This TCR beta chain was recorded in a study of cytomegalovirus exposure and HLA in healthy donors. With 60 Vbeta and 13 Jbeta primers, the PCR was carried out. The table came from immunoSEQ multiplex PCR; TCRdb's copy has only in-frame clones and leaves some out. The sample table includes 55,000 to 75,000 clones. The germline V gene encodes CDR1 SNHLY and CDR2 FYNNEI. Deletions cut 7 bases from V and 5 bases from J, with 12 bases between. There are 12 residues in the CDR3. Whole-study findings and limits: Presence/absence analyses rested on an assumption that sequencing depth was roughly uniform across donors. It is likely that the observed cluster of highly shared sequence variants was a sequencing artifact.

Regarding this clone: Its matching antigen is unknown.

Sequenced material: PBMCs. The receptor was derived from a male donor in good health and CMV-seronegative. This rearrangement joins TRBV2 to TRBJ2-7; possible D gene TRBD1, 6 bases. The CDR3 sequence is CASNRNRDEQYF. CDR3 coding DNA: TGTGCCAGCAACCGCAACAGGGACGAGCAGTACTTC.